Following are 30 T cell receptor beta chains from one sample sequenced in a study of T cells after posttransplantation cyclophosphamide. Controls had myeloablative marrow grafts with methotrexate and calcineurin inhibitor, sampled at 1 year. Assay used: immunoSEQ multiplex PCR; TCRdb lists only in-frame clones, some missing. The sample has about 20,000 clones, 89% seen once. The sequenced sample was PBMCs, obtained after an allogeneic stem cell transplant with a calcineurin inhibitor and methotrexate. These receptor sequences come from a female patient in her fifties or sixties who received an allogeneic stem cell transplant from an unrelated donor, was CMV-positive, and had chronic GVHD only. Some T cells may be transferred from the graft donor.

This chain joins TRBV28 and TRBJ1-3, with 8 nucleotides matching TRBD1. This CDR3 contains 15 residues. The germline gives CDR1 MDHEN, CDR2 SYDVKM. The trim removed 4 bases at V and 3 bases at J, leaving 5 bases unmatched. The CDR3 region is CASSSAGGRGNTIYF. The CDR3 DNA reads TGTGCCAGCAGTTCGGCAGGGGGCCGTGGAAACACCATATATTTT.

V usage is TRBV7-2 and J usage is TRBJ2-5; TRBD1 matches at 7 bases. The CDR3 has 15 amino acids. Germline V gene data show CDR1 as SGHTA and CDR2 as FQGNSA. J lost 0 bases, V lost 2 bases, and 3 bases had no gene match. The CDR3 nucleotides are TGTGCCAGCAGCTTATTCGGGACAGACCAAGAGACCCAGTACTTC. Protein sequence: CASSLFGTDQETQYF.

Written as DNA, the CDR3 is TGTGCCAGTAGTACCACAGGGAAACGAGAGACCCAGTACTTC. It yields the protein CASSTTGKRETQYF. The chain is built from TRBV19 and TRBJ2-5; TRBD1 might be the D (6 bases). V lost 4 bases and J 4 bases, leaving 13 bases between the germline ends. CDR1 and CDR2 from the germline V gene are LNHDA and SQIVND (reference sequence). The CDR3 runs to 14 residues.

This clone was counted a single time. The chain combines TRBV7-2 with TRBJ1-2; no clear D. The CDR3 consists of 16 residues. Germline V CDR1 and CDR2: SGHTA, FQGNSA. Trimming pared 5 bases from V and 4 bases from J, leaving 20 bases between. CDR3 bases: TGTGCCAGCAGCCCAAGCGGGGAAAGTCGGGGCTATGGCTACACCTTC. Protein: CASSPSGESRGYGYTF.

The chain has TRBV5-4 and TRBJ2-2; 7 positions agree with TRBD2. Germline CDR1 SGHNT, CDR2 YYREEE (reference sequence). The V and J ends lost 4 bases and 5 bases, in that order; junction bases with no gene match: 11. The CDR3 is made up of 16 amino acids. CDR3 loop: CASSPDGEGRTGELFF. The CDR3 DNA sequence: TGTGCCAGCAGCCCAGATGGGGAGGGCCGGACCGGGGAGCTGTTTTTT. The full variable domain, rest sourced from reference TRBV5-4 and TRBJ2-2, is ETGVTQSPTHLIKTRGQQVTLRCSSQSGHNTVSWYQQALGQGPQFIFQYYREEENGRGNFPPRFSGLQFPNYSSELNVNALELDDSALYLCASSPDGEGRTGELFFGEGSRLTVL.

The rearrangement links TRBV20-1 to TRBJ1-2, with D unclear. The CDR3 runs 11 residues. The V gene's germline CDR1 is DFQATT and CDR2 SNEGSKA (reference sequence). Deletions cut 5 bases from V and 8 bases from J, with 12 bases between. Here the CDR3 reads CSARPPRGYTF. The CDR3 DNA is TGCAGTGCTCGACCCCCCAGGGGCTACACCTTC.

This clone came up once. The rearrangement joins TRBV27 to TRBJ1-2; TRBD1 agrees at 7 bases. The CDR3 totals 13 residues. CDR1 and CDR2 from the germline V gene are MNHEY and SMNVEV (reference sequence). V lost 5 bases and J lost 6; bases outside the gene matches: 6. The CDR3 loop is CASSHDTGDGYTF. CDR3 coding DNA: TGTGCCAGCAGTCACGATACAGGGGATGGCTACACCTTC.

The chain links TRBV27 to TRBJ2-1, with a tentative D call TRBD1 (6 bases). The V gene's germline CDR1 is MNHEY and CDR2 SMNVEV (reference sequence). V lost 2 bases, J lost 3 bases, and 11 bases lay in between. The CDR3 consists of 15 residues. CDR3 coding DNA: TGTGCCAGCAGTTTAGGGACACTCTTCTACAATGAGCAGTTCTTC. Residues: CASSLGTLFYNEQFF.

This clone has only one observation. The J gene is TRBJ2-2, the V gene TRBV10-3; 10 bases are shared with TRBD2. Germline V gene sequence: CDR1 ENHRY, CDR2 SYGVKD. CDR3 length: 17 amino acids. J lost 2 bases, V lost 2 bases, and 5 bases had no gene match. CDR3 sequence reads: CAISETLAGANTGELFF. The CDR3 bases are TGTGCCATCAGTGAGACCCTAGCGGGGGCAAACACCGGGGAGCTGTTTTTT.

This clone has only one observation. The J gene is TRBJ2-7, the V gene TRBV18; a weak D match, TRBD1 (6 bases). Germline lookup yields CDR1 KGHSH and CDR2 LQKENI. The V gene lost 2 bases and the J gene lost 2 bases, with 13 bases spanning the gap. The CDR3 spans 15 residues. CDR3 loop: CASSPNPDRPYEQYF. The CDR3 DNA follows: TGTGCCAGCTCACCAAACCCGGACAGACCCTACGAGCAGTACTTC.

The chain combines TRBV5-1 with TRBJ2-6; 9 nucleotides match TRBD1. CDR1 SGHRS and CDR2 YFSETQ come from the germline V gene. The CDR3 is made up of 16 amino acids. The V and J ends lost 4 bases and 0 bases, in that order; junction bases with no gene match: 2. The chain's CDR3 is CASSRDRVSGANVLTF. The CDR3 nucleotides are TGCGCCAGCAGCCGGGACAGGGTCTCTGGGGCCAACGTCCTGACTTTC.

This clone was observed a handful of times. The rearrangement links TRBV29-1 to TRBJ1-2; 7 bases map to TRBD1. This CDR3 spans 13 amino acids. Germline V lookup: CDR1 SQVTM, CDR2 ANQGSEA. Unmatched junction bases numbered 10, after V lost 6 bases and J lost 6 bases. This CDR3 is CSVDYRGDHGYTF. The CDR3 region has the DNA TGCAGCGTAGACTACAGGGGAGACCATGGCTACACCTTC.

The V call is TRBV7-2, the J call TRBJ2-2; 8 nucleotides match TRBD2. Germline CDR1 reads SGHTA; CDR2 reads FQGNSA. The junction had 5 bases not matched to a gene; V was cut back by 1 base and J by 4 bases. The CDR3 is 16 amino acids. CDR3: CASSLGGGKITGELFF. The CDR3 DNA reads TGTGCCAGCAGCTTAGGCGGGGGGAAGATCACCGGGGAGCTGTTTTTT.

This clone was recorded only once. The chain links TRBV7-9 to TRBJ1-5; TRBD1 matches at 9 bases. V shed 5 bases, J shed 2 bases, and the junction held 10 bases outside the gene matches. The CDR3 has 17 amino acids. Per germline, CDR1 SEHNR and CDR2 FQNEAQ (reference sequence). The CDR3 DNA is TGTGCCAGCAGCCCCCGGACAGGGGAGGATGGCAATCAGCCCCAGCATTTT. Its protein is CASSPRTGEDGNQPQHF.

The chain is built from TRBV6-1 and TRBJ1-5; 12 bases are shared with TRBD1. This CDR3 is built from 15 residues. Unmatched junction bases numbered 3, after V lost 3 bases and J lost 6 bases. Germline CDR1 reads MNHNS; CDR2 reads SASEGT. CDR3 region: CASSEGDRGLQPQHF. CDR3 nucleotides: TGTGCCAGCAGTGAGGGGGACAGGGGGCTTCAGCCCCAGCATTTT.

The CDR3 spells CASSPLAGGPYEQYF. The CDR3 DNA sequence: TGTGCCAGCAGCCCCTTAGCGGGAGGGCCGTACGAGCAGTACTTC. The chain uses TRBV9 and TRBJ2-7; 11 positions match TRBD2. Per the germline V gene, CDR1 is SGDLS and CDR2 is YYNGEE. V trimming: 4 bases; J trimming: 4 bases; junction bases outside the gene matches: 7. The CDR3 consists of 15 residues. Full variable domain (outside the CDR3, taken from reference TRBV9 and TRBJ2-7): DSGVTQTPKHLITATGQRVTLRCSPRSGDLSVYWYQQSLDQGLQFLIQYYNGEERAKGNILERFSAQQFPDLHSELNLSSLELGDSALYFCASSPLAGGPYEQYFGPGTRLTVT.

CDR3 in amino acids: CASRSSGASGNTIYF. The DNA of the CDR3 is TGTGCCAGCAGATCCTCAGGGGCCTCTGGAAACACCATATATTTT. The chain joins TRBV6-5 to TRBJ1-3; D might be TRBD1 (6 bases). Per germline, CDR1 MNHEY and CDR2 SVGAGI. V gave up 6 bases and J gave up 0 bases, with 12 bases separating them. The CDR3 is 15 amino acids.

CDR3 amino acids: CAWSVSGTAGPEQYF. The CDR3 region has the DNA TGTGCCTGGAGTGTATCTGGGACAGCAGGCCCCGAGCAGTACTTC. The chain combines TRBV30 with TRBJ2-7, with 7 nucleotides matching TRBD1. The J segment lost 6 bases and the V segment lost 0 bases, leaving 11 bases of the junction unmatched. The CDR3 extends over 15 amino acids. Germline CDR1 is GTSNPN and CDR2 is SVGIG (reference sequence).

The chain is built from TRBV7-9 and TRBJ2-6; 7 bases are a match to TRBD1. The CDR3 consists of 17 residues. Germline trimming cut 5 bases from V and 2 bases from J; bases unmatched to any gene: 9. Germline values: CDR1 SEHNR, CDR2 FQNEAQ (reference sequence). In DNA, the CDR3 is TGTGCCAGCAGCCCAGACAGGGACGGTGCTGGGGCCAACGTCCTGACTTTC. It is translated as CASSPDRDGAGANVLTF.

The CDR3 nucleotides are TGTGCCAGCTCACGGGACAGGGCAGTCACCGGGGAGCTGTTTTTT. Its protein is CASSRDRAVTGELFF. V and J are TRBV18 and TRBJ2-2; TRBD1 matches 9 bases. Looked up from germline, CDR1 is KGHSH and CDR2 is LQKENI. The CDR3 spans 15 residues. J lost 4 bases, V lost 4 bases, and 4 bases had no gene match.

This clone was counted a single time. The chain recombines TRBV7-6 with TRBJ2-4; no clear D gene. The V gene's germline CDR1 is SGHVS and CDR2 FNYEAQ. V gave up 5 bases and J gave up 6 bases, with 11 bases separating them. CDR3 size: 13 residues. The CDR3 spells CASSPPPGNIQYF. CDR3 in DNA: TGTGCCAGCAGCCCCCCCCCGGGAAACATTCAGTACTTC.

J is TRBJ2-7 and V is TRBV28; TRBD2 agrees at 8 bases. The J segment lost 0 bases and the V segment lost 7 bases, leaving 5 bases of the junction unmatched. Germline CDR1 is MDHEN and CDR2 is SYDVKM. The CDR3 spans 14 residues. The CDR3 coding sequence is TGTGCCAGCACGGGCGGGGGGATCTCCTACGAGCAGTACTTC. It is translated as CASTGGGISYEQYF.

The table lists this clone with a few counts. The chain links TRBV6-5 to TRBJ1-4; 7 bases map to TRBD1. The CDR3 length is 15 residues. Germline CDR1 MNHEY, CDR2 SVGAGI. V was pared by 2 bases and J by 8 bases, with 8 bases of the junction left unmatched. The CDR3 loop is CASSYARGLREKLFF. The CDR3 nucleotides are TGTGCCAGCAGTTACGCTAGGGGGCTGCGGGAAAAACTGTTTTTT.

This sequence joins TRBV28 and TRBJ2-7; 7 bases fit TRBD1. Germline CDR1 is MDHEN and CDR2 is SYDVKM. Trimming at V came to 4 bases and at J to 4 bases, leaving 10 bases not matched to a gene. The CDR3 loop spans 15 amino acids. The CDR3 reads CASSSRDRGYYEQYF. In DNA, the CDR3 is TGTGCCAGCAGTTCCCGGGACAGAGGTTATTACGAGCAGTACTTC.

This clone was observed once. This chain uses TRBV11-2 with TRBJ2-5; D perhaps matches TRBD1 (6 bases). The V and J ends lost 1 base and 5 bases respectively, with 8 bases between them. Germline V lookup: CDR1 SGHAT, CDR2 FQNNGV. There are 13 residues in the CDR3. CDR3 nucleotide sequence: TGTGCCAGCAGCTTAGGGGGGCATGAGACCCAGTACTTC. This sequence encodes CASSLGGHETQYF.

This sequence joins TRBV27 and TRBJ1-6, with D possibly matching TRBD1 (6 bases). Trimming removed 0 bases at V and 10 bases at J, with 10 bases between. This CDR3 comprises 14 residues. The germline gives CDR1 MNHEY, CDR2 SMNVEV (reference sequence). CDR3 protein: CASSLSRGGSPLHF. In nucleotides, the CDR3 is TGTGCCAGCAGTTTATCCAGGGGTGGGTCACCCCTCCACTTT.

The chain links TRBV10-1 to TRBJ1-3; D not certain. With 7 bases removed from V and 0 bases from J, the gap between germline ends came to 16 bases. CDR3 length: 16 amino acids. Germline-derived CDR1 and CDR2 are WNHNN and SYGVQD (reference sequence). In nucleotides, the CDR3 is TGCGCCAGCACTCTCCCAAGGGAGCGCTCTGGAAACACCATATATTTT. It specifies CASTLPRERSGNTIYF.

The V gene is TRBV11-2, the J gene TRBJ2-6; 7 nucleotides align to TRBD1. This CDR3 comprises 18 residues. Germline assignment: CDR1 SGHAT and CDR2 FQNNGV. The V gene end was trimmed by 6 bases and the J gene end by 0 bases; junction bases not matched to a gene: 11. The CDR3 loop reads CASRKPGQSLSGANVLTF. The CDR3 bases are TGTGCCAGCAGAAAACCGGGACAGAGCCTCTCTGGGGCCAACGTCCTGACTTTC.

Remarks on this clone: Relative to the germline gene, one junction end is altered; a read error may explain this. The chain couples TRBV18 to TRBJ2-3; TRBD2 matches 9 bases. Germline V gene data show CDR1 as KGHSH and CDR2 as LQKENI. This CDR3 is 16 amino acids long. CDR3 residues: CASSSLSGTSTDAQYF. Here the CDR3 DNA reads TGTGCCAGCTCATCTTTAAGCGGGACTAGCACAGATGCGCAGTATTTT.

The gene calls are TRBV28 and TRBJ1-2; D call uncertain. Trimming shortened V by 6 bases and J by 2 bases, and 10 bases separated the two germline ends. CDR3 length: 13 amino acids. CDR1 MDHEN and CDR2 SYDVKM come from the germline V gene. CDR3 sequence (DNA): TGTGCCAGCAGGAGCATCCGAAACTATGGCTACACCTTC. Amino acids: CASRSIRNYGYTF.